This TCR beta chain was profiled in a study of identifying expanded T cells in peripheral blood (dated 2019 in TCRdb). Turning to the overall study: Technical replicates were generated by sequencing separate aliquots of the same genomic DNA pool, and four replicates were compared pairwise. Summary of the overall study and its limitations: Both the number of clones called differentially abundant and the false-positive rate were significantly reduced by the beta-binomial model across all healthy-donor time intervals. For all healthy donors, the variance in clone template counts between two-week samples rose significantly as total template count increased. The authors expected that over much longer intervals, such as months to years, biological variance in healthy repertoires might increase even further. The binomial model flagged approximately 1.2 differentially abundant clones between technical replicates, compared with roughly 17 over two weeks and 19 over about four weeks.

TCRbeta CDR3 regions were profiled by bias-controlled multiplex PCR amplification of genomic DNA with the immunoSEQ Assay. In the paper's pipeline: The absolute abundance of each unique TCRbeta CDR3 region was quantified after sequences were collapsed and filtered. Differential abundance was tested with two models: a binomial (Fisher-equivalent) model and a beta-binomial model that adds time-dependent variance fitted from healthy donors. Clones with fewer than 5 combined templates were removed, and a clone was called differentially abundant if the clone's Benjamini-Hochberg FDR was below 0.01. The form v = (b*log(k)+a)^2 was used to model beta-binomial variance as a function of total template count across the two samples. TCRdb retrieved this table from immuneACCESS and kept in-frame rearrangements only. Not all clones are present; in checked studies, unresolved V genes account for under half, and no reason is known for the remainder. V and J calls and clone size are given by that table; D and trimming were obtained from the DNA. The sample table shows 110,000 or so clones, and roughly nine tenths are seen once. More than 6.5% of the sample is in the top ten clones.

This clone was seen only once. It lacks a known antigen. No clone much larger than this one lies a single base away; base qualities are absent. No immune events, such as infections, were documented for the healthy donors during the collection period. To calibrate time-dependent variance in a beta-binomial model of T-cell clone differential abundance, blood repertoires from healthy donors were used as a training cohort. There were roughly 10 healthy donors in the training cohort, of whom 3 were female and 7 were male. An age range of about 25 to 64 years, with an average of 43 years, was recorded for the donors. Whole blood from each healthy donor was obtained from a commercial supplier and was collected at three time points 2 to 3 weeks apart. Genomic DNA was extracted from unsorted whole blood for immunosequencing. Per the germline V gene (reference sequence), LNHDA is the CDR1 and SQIVND is the CDR2. Trimmed from V: 7 bases; trimmed from J: 0 bases; junction bases lacking a gene match: 5. The CDR3 spans 14 residues, from the cysteine through the phenylalanine. The read is trimmed to its CDR3 DNA, 42 bases read in frame from base 1.

This TCR came from a person aged 18-70 years in good health. The sequenced sample was blood. Recombination connected TRBV19 to TRBJ2-7; 8 middle bases align to TRBD2. Read as DNA, the sequence is TGTGCCAGTAAACCCGGGGGGGGCTCCTACGAGCAGTACTTC. This translates into CASKPGGGSYEQYF.